A selection of T cell receptor beta chains follows, all from one sample in a study of beta chain features in type 1 diabetes. The assay was immunoSEQ multiplex PCR, and TCRdb's table has in-frame clones only and misses some. The data contain about 270,000 clones, roughly an eighth of them singletons. Sequencing was done on a sample of naive CD4+ T cells from blood. These TCRs come from a man under 40 with type 1 diabetes. Each CDR3 is given with its conserved first and last residue. Fields, in order: J gene, V gene, D gene, clone size, CDR3 protein, CDR3 DNA. A D gene is named only where the DNA matches it firmly. Expanded clones are given a class, and other clones once, few, many or no size at all.

>TRBJ2-1|TRBV18|TRBD1|-
CASSVDRVNNEQFF
TGTGCCAGCTCAGTTGACAGGGTCAACAATGAGCAGTTCTTC
>TRBJ2-7|TRBV7-2|-|-
CASSLAPVSGRGSNEQYF
TGTGCCAGCAGCTTAGCCCCAGTTAGCGGAAGAGGTTCCAACGAGCAGTACTTC
>TRBJ2-3|TRBV7-3|TRBD2|-
CASSPILAATDTQYF
TGTGCCAGCAGCCCCATTCTAGCGGCCACAGATACGCAGTATTTT
>TRBJ1-2|TRBV28|TRBD1|-
CASSSQGAYGYTF
TGTGCCAGCAGTAGTCAGGGGGCGTATGGCTACACCTTC
>TRBJ2-7|TRBV9|TRBD2|-
CASSVAETSFYEQYF
TGTGCCAGCAGCGTGGCCGAGACTAGCTTCTACGAGCAGTACTTC
>TRBJ2-7|TRBV7-6|-|-
CASSLAGGASTYEQYF
TGTGCCAGCAGCTTAGCGGGGGGGGCGAGCACCTACGAGCAGTACTTC
>TRBJ1-4|TRBV25-1|-|few
CASSDGVANEKLFF
TGTGCCAGCAGTGACGGGGTGGCTAATGAAAAACTGTTTTTT
>TRBJ2-3|TRBV5-1|-|few
CASSLSGGDTQYF
TGCGCCAGCAGCTTGTCCGGGGGTGATACGCAGTATTTT
>TRBJ2-7|TRBV5-6|TRBD2|few
CASSFYPSGRAFEQYF
TGTGCCAGCAGCTTCTACCCTAGCGGGAGGGCCTTCGAGCAGTACTTC
>TRBJ2-7|TRBV10-3|-|few
CAISESNGYEQYF
TGTGCCATCAGTGAGTCGAACGGCTACGAGCAGTACTTC
>TRBJ2-5|TRBV5-4|TRBD2|-
CASSKGGPGGERQETQYF
TGTGCCAGCAGCAAGGGAGGGCCAGGAGGAGAGCGACAAGAGACCCAGTACTTC
>TRBJ2-1|TRBV7-2|-|few
CASSSTGTSSYNEQFF
TGTGCCAGCAGCTCCACCGGGACAAGCTCCTACAATGAGCAGTTCTTC
>TRBJ1-5|TRBV7-2|TRBD1|few
CASSSTGNNQPQHF
TGTGCCAGCAGCTCGACAGGGAACAATCAGCCCCAGCATTTT
>TRBJ2-1|TRBV2|-|few
CASRGLGPYEQFF
TGTGCCAGCAGGGGGCTAGGCCCCTATGAGCAGTTCTTC
>TRBJ2-5|TRBV7-2|-|few
CASSSGILRRETQYF
TGTGCCAGCAGCTCCGGGATTCTTCGTCGGGAGACCCAGTACTTC
>TRBJ2-3|TRBV4-1|-|-
CASSQEPGDNTDTQYF
TGCGCCAGCAGCCAAGAGCCGGGAGACAACACAGATACGCAGTATTTT
>TRBJ1-1|TRBV29-1|-|few
CSVVGAGSEAFF
TGCAGCGTTGTGGGGGCCGGCTCTGAAGCTTTCTTT
>TRBJ1-5|TRBV9|-|few
CASSVGEGGGTQPQHF
TGTGCCAGCAGCGTAGGTGAAGGCGGGGGGACTCAGCCCCAGCATTTT
>TRBJ2-3|TRBV5-4|TRBD2|-
CASSLDRGGRSDTQYF
TGTGCCAGCAGCTTGGATCGCGGGGGGCGCTCAGATACGCAGTATTTT
>TRBJ1-2|TRBV7-9|-|few
CASSFRQATSGYTF
TGTGCCAGCAGCTTCCGACAGGCCACCAGTGGCTACACCTTC
>TRBJ2-5|TRBV9|TRBD2|-
CASSFEAGAGETQYF
TGTGCCAGCAGCTTCGAGGCGGGAGCCGGGGAGACCCAGTACTTC
>TRBJ1-1|TRBV11-2|-|few
CASSPQGNTEAFF
TGTGCCAGCAGTCCACAGGGGAACACTGAAGCTTTCTTT